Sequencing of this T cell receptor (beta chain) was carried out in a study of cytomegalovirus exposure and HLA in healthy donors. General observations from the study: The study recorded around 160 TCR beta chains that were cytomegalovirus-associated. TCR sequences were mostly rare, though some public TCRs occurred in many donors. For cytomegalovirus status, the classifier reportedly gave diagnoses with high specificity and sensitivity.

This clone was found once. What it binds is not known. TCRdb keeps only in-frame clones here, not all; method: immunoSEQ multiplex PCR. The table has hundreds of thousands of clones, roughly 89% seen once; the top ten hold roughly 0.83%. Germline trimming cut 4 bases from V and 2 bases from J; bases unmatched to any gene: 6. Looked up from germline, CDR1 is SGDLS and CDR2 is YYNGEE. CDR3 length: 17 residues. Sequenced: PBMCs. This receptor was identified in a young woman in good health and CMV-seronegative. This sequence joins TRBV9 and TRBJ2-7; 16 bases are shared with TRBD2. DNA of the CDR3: TGTGCCAGCAGCCCCGGGACTAGCGGGAGGGAGGCCTACGAGCAGTACTTC. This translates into CASSPGTSGREAYEQYF.